This T cell receptor beta chain appears in the sequencing data of a study of control samples from healthy donors and cancer patients. Assay used: immunoSEQ multiplex PCR; TCRdb lists only in-frame clones, some missing. This table holds tens of thousands of clones, approximately 89% found once. This TCR was recovered from a man aged 50 or older in good health. Sequenced: blood.

The CDR3 region has the DNA TGTGCCAGCAGTTTGCGGCAGGAGACCCAGTACTTC. This translates into CASSLRQETQYF. The rearrangement links TRBV12-3 or TRBV12-4 to TRBJ2-5; D gene uncertain. The CDR3 loop spans 12 amino acids. The V gene lost 3 bases and the J gene lost 5 bases, with 7 bases spanning the gap.